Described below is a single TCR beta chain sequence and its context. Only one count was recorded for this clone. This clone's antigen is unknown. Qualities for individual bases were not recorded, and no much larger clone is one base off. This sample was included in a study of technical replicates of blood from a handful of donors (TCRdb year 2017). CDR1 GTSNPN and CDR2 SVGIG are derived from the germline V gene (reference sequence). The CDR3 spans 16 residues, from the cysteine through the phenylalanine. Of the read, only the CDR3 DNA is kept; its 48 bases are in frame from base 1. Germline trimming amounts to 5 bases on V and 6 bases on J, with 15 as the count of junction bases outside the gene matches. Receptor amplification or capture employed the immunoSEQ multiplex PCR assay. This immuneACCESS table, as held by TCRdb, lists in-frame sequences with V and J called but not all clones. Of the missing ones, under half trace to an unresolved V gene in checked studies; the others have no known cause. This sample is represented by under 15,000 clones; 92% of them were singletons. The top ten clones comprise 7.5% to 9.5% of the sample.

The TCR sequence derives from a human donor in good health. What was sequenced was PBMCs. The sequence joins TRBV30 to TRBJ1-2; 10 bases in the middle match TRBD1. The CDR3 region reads CAWSSGTGVRINGYTF. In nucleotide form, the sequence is TGTGCCTGGTCTTCCGGGACAGGGGTAAGGATTAATGGCTACACCTTC.